The sequence of this TCR beta chain was determined in a study of blood T cell repertoires in COVID-19. Data came from immunoSEQ multiplex PCR; TCRdb stores just in-frame clones and leaves some out. Of around 65,000 clones listed, under 95% are singletons. Germline V lookup: CDR1 MGHRA, CDR2 YSYEKL. Trimming removed 0 bases from V and 4 bases from J, with 6 bases in between. This CDR3 is 13 amino acids long. The chain joins TRBV4-1 to TRBJ1-2; D is ambiguous. The receptor was derived from a human donor in a cohort sampled during active COVID-19. Sequencing was carried out using peripheral blood. The CDR3 here is CASSQEGSYGYTF. The CDR3 DNA follows: TGCGCCAGCAGCCAAGAAGGGAGCTATGGCTACACCTTC.